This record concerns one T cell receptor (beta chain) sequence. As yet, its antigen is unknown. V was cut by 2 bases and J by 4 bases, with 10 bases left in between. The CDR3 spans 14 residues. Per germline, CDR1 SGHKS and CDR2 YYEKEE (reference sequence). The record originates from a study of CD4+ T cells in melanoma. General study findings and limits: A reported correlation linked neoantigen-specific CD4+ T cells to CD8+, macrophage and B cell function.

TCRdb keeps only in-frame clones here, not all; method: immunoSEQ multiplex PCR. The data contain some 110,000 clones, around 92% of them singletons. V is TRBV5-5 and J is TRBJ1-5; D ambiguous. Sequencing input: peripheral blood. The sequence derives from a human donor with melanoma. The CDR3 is CASSLMGGNQPQHF. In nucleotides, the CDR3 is TGTGCCAGCAGCTTAATGGGAGGGAATCAGCCCCAGCATTTT. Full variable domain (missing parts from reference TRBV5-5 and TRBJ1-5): DAGVTQSPTHLIKTRGQQVTLRCSPISGHKSVSWYQQVLGQGPQFIFQYYEKEERGRGNFPDRFSARQFPNYSSELNVNALLLGDSALYLCASSLMGGNQPQHFGDGTRLSIL.